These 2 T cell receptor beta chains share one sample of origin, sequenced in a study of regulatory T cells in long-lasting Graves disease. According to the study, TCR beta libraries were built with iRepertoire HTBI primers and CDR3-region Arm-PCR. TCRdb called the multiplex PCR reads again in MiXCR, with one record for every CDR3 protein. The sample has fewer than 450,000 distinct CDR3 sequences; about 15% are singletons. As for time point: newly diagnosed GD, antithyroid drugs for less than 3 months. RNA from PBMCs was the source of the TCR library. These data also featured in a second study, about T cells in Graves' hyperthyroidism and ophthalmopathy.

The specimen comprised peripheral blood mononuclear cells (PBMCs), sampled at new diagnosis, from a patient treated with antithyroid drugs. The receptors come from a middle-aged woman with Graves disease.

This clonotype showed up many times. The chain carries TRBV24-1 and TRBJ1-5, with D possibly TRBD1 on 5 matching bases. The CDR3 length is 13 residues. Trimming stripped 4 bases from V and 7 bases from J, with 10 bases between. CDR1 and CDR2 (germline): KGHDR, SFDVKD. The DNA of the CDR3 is TGTGCCACCAGTGACCAGGGTGCACAGCCCCAGCATTTT. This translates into CATSDQGAQPQHF.

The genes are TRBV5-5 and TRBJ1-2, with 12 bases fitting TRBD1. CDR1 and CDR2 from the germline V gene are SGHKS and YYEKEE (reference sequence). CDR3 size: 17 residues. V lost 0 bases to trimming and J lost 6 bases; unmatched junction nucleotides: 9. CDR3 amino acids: CASSLGARDRGHDGYTF. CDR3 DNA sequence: TGTGCCAGCAGCTTGGGCGCCCGGGACAGGGGGCATGATGGCTACACCTTC.